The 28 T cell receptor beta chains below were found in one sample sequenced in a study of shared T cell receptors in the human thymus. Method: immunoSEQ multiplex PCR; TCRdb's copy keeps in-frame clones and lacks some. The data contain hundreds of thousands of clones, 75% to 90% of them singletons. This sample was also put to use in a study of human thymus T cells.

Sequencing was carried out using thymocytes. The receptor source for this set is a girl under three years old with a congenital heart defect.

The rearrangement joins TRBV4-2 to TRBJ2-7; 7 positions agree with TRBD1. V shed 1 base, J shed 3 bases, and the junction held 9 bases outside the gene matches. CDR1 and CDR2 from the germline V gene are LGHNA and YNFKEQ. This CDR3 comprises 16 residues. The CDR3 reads CASSQGPLDRSYEQYF. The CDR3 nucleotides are TGTGCCAGCAGCCAAGGCCCCTTGGACAGGAGCTACGAGCAGTACTTC.

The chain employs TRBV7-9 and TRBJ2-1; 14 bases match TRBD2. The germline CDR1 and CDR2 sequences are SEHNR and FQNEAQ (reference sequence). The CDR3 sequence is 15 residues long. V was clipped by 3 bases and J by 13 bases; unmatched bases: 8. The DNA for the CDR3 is TGTGCCAGCAGCTTTGTGACTAGCGGGGGGGCGTCCCAGTTCTTC. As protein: CASSFVTSGGASQFF.

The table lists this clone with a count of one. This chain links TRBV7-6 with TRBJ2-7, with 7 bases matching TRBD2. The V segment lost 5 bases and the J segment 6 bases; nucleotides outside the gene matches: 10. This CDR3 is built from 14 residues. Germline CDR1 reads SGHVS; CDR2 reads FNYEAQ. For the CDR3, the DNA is TGTGCCAGCAGCAACGGGGGGTCAGGGCGCGAGCAGTACTTC. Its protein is CASSNGGSGREQYF.

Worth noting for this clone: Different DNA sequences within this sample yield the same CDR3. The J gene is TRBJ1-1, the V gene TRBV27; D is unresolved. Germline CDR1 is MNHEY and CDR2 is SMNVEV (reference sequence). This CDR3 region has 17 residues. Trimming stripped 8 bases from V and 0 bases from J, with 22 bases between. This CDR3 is CASSSIPLLTMNTEAFF. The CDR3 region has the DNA TGTGCCAGCTCCTCAATTCCCTTACTTACCATGAACACTGAAGCTTTCTTT.

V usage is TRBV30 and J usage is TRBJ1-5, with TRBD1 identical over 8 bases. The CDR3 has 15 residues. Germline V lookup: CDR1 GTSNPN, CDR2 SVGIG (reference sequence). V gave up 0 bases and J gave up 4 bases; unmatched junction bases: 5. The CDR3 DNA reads TGTGCCTGGAGTGTAAGGACAGGGTTGAATCAGCCCCAGCATTTT. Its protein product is CAWSVRTGLNQPQHF.

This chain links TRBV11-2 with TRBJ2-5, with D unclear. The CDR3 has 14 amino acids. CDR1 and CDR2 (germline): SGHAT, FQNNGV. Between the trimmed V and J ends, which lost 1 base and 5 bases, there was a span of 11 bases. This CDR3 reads CASSLGLPWETQYF. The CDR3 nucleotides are TGTGCCAGCAGCTTAGGTCTACCTTGGGAGACCCAGTACTTC.

The CDR3 region has the DNA TGTGCCAGCAGACCGGGACAGGGGGCTCCTGACACCGGGGAGCTGTTTTTT. This gives the protein CASRPGQGAPDTGELFF. V and J are TRBV25-1 and TRBJ2-2, with TRBD1 identical over 12 bases. Germline CDR1 is MGHDK and CDR2 is SYGVNS. V shed 6 bases, J shed 3 bases, and the junction held 8 bases outside the gene matches. The CDR3 spans 17 residues.

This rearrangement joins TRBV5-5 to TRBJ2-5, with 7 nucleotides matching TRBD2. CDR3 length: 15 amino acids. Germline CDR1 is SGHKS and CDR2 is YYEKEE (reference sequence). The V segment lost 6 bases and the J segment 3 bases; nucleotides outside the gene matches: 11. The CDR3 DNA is TGTGCCAGCACCCCTGGGGCGGGGGTGAAAGAGACCCAGTACTTC. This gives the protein CASTPGAGVKETQYF. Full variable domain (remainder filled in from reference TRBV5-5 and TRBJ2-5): DAGVTQSPTHLIKTRGQQVTLRCSPISGHKSVSWYQQVLGQGPQFIFQYYEKEERGRGNFPDRFSARQFPNYSSELNVNALLLGDSALYLCASTPGAGVKETQYFGPGTRLLVL.

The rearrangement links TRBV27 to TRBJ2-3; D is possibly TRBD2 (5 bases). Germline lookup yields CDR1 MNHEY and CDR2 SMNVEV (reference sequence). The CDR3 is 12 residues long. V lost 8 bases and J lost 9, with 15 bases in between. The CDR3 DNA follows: TGTGCCAGCGTCAGTACCTCGGGGACGCAGTATTTT. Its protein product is CASVSTSGTQYF.

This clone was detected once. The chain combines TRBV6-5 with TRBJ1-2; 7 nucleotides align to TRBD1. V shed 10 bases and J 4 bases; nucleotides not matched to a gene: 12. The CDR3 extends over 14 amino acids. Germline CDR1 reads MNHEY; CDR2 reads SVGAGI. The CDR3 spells CATKTGTRGYGYTF. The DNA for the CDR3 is TGTGCCACAAAGACAGGGACAAGGGGCTATGGCTACACCTTC.

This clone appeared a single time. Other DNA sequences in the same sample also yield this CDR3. CDR3 sequence (DNA): TGTGCCAGCAGAGGACGGGAGGGGAACACTGAAGCTTTCTTT. Encoded protein: CASRGREGNTEAFF. The rearrangement joins TRBV6-1 to TRBJ1-1; D is unresolved. V dropped 6 bases and J dropped 1 base, with 12 bases sitting between them. The CDR3 extends over 14 amino acids. CDR1 is MNHNS, CDR2 SASEGT, per germline.

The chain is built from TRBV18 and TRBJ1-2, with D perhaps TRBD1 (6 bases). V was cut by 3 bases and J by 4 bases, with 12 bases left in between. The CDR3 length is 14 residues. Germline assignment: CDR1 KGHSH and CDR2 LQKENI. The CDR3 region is CASSPIQGTYGYTF. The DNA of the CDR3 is TGTGCCAGCTCACCGATACAGGGAACCTATGGCTACACCTTC.

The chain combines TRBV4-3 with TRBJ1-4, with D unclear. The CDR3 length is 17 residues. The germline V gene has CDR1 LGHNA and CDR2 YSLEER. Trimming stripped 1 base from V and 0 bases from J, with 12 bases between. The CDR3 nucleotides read TGCGCCAGCAGCCAAGTCGGGGTGGGGACAACTAATGAAAAACTGTTTTTT. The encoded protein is CASSQVGVGTTNEKLFF.

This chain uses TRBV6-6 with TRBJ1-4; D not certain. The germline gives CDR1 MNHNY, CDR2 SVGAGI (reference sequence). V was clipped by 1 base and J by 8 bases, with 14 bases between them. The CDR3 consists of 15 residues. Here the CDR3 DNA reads TGTGCCAGCAGTTACTTTGGAGAAAGAGAGGAAAAACTGTTTTTT. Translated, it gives CASSYFGEREEKLFF.

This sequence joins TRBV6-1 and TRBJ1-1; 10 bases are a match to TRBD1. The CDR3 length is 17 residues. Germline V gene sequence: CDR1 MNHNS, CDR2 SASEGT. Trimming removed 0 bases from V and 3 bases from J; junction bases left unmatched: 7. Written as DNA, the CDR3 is TGTGCCAGCAGTGAAGCTGGGGACAGGGGAGGAGACACTGAAGCTTTCTTT. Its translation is CASSEAGDRGGDTEAFF.

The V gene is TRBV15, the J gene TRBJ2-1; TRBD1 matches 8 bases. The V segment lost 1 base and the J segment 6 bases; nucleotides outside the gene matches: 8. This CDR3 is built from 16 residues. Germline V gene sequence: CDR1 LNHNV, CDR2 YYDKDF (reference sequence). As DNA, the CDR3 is TGTGCCACCAGCAGAGGCAACAGGGGGAGCGTCAATGAGCAGTTCTTC. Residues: CATSRGNRGSVNEQFF.

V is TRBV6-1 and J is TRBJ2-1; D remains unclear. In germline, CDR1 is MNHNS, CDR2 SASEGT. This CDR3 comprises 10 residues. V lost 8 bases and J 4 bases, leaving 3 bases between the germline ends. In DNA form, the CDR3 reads TGTGCCAGCCAGTACAATGAGCAGTTCTTC. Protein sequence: CASQYNEQFF.

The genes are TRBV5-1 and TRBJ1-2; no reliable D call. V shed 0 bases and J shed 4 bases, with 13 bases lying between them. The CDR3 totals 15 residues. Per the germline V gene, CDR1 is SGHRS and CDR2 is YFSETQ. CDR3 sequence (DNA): TGCGCCAGCAGCTTGGATCGGGAACCGGTCTATGGCTACACCTTC. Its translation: CASSLDREPVYGYTF.

The CDR3 nucleotides are TGTGCCAGCAGCCGGACAGGGAGCGGGAGCACAGATACGCAGTATTTT. It yields the protein CASSRTGSGSTDTQYF. The genes are TRBV5-4 and TRBJ2-3; 8 bases match TRBD1. CDR1 SGHNT and CDR2 YYREEE come from the germline V gene (reference sequence). This CDR3 spans 16 amino acids. Trimming at V came to 4 bases and at J to 0 bases, leaving 7 bases not matched to a gene.

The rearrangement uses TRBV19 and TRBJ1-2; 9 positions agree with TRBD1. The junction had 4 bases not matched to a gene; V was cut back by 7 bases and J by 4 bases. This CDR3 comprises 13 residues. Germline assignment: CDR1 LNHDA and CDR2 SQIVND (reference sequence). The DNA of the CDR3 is TGTGCCAGTAAGACAGGGGGAGGCTATGGCTACACCTTC. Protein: CASKTGGGYGYTF. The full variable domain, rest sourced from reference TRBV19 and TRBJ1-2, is DGGITQSPKYLFRKEGQNVTLSCEQNLNHDAMYWYRQDPGQGLRLIYYSQIVNDFQKGDIAEGYSVSREKKESFPLTVTSAQKNPTAFYLCASKTGGGYGYTFGSGTRLTVV.

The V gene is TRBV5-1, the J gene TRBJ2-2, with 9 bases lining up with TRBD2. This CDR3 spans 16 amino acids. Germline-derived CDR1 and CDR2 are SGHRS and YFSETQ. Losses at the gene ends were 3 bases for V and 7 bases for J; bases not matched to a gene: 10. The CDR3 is CASSYSGGLSIGELFF. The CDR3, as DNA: TGCGCCAGCAGCTATAGCGGGGGTCTGTCCATCGGGGAGCTGTTTTTT.

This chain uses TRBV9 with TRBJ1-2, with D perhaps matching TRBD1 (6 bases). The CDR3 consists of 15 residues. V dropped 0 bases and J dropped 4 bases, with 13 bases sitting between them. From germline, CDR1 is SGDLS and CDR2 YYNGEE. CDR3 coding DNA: TGTGCCAGCAGCGTAGGTCCAGGGGCGACCTATGGCTACACCTTC. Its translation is CASSVGPGATYGYTF. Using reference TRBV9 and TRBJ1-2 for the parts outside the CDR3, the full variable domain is DSGVTQTPKHLITATGQRVTLRCSPRSGDLSVYWYQQSLDQGLQFLIQYYNGEERAKGNILERFSAQQFPDLHSELNLSSLELGDSALYFCASSVGPGATYGYTFGSGTRLTVV.

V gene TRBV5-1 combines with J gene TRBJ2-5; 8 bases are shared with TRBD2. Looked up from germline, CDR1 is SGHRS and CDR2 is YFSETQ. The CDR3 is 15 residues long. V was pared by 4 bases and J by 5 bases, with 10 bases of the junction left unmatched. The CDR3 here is CASSRVAGNGETQYF. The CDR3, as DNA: TGCGCCAGCAGCAGAGTAGCGGGGAACGGTGAGACCCAGTACTTC. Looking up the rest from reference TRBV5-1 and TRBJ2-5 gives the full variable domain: KAGVTQTPRYLIKTRGQQVTLSCSPISGHRSVSWYQQTPGQGLQFLFEYFSETQRNKGNFPGRFSGRQFSNSRSEMNVSTLELGDSALYLCASSRVAGNGETQYFGPGTRLLVL.

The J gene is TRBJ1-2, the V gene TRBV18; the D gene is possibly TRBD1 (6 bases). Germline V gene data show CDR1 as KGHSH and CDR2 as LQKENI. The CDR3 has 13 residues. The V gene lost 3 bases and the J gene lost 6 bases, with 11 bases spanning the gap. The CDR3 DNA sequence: TGTGCCAGCTCACCGCGGGGGGCAGATGGCTACACCTTC. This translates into CASSPRGADGYTF.

The CDR3 spells CSVEGASPAGNTIYF. The CDR3 nucleotides read TGCAGCGTTGAAGGGGCCAGCCCGGCCGGAAACACCATATATTTT. V is TRBV29-1 and J is TRBJ1-3; D not resolved. Deletions cut 1 base from V and 4 bases from J, with 14 bases between. The germline V gene has CDR1 SQVTM and CDR2 ANQGSEA. The CDR3 runs 15 residues.

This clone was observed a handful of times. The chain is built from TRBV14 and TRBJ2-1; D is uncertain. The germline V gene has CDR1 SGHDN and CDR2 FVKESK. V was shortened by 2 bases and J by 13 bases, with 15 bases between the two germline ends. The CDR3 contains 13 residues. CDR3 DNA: TGTGCCAGCAGCCAAATCGGCCCGTGGAGCCAGTTCTTC. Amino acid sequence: CASSQIGPWSQFF. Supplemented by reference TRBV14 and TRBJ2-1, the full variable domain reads EAGVTQFPSHSVIEKGQTVTLRCDPISGHDNLYWYRRVMGKEIKFLLHFVKESKQDESGMPNNRFLAERTGGTYSTLKVQPAELEDSGVYFCASSQIGPWSQFFGPGTRLTVL.

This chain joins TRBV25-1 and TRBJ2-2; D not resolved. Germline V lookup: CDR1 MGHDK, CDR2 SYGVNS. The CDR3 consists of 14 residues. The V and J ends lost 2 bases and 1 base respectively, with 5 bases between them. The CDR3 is CASSEAENTGELFF. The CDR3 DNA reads TGTGCCAGCAGTGAAGCAGAGAACACCGGGGAGCTGTTTTTT.

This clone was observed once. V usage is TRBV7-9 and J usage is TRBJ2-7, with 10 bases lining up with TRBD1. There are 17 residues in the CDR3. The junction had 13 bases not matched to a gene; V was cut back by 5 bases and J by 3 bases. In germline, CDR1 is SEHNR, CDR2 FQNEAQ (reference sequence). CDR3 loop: CASSQIKPGQGNYEQYF. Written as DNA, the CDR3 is TGTGCCAGCAGCCAAATCAAACCGGGACAGGGGAACTACGAGCAGTACTTC.